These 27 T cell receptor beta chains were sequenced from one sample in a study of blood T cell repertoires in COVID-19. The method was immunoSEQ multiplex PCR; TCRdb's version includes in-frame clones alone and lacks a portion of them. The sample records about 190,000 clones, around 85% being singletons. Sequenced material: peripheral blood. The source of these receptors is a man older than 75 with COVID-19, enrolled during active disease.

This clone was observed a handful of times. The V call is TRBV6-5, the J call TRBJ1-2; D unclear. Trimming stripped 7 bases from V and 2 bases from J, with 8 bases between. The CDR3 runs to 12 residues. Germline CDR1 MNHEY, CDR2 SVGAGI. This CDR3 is CASTNWNYGYTF. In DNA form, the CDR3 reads TGTGCCAGCACCAACTGGAACTATGGCTACACCTTC.

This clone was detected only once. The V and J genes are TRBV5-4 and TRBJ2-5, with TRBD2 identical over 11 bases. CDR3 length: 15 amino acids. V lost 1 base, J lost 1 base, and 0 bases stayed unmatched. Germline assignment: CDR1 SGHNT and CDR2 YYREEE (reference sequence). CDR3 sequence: CASSLTSGGQETQYF. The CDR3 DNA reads TGTGCCAGCAGCTTGACTAGCGGGGGCCAAGAGACCCAGTACTTC.

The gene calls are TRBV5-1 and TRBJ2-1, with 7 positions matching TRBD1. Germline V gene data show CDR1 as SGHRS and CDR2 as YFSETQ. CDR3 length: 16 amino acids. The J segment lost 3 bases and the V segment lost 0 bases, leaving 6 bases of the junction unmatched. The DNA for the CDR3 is TGCGCCAGCAGCTTGGATCGGCAGGGGGACTACAATGAGCAGTTCTTC. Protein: CASSLDRQGDYNEQFF.

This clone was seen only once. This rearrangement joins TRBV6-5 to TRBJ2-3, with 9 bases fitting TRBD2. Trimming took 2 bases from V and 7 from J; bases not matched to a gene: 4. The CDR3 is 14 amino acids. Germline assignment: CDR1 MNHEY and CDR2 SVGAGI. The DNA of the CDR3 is TGTGCCAGCAGTTACGCGGGGGGGTCCAATACGCAGTATTTT. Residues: CASSYAGGSNTQYF.

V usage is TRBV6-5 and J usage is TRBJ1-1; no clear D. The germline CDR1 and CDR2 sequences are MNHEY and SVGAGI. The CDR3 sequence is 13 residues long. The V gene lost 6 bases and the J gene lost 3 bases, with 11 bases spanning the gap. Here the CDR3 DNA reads TGTGCCAGCAGAATAGACAAGGACACTGAAGCTTTCTTT. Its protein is CASRIDKDTEAFF.

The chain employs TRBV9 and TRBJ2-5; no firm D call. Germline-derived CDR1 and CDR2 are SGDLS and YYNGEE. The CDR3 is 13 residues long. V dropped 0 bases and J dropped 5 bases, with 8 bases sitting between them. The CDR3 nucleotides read TGTGCCAGCAGCGTAGCCCCGGAGGAGACCCAGTACTTC. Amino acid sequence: CASSVAPEETQYF. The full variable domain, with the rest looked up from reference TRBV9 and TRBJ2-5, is DSGVTQTPKHLITATGQRVTLRCSPRSGDLSVYWYQQSLDQGLQFLIQYYNGEERAKGNILERFSAQQFPDLHSELNLSSLELGDSALYFCASSVAPEETQYFGPGTRLLVL.

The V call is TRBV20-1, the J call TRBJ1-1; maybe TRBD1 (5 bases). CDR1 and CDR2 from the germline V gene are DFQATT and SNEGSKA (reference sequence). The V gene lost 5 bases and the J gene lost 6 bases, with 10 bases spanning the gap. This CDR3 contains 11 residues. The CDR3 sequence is CSAAGFPEAFF. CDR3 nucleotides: TGCAGTGCTGCAGGGTTCCCTGAAGCTTTCTTT.

The CDR3 sequence: CASSPRQDSPLHF. The DNA for the CDR3 is TGTGCCAGCAGCCCCCGACAGGATTCACCCCTCCACTTT. V usage is TRBV7-9 and J usage is TRBJ1-6; D possibly corresponds to TRBD1 (6 bases). This CDR3 spans 13 amino acids. V lost 5 bases and J 8 bases, leaving 10 bases between the germline ends. Per the germline V gene, CDR1 is SEHNR and CDR2 is FQNEAQ (reference sequence). Full variable domain (missing parts from reference TRBV7-9 and TRBJ1-6): DTGVSQNPRHKITKRGQNVTFRCDPISEHNRLYWYRQTLGQGPEFLTYFQNEAQLEKSRLLSDRFSAERPKGSFSTLEIQRTEQGDSAMYLCASSPRQDSPLHFGNGTRLTVT.

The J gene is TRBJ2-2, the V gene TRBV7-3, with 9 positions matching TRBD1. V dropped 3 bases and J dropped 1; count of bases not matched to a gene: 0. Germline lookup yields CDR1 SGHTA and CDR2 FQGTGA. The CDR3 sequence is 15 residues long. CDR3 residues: CASSLGQGNTGELFF. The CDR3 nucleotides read TGTGCCAGCAGCTTGGGACAGGGGAACACCGGGGAGCTGTTTTTT.

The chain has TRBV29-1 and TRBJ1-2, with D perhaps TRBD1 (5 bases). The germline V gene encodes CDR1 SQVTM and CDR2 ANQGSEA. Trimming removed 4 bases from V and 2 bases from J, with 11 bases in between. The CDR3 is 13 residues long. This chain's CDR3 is CSVGKGLNYGYTF. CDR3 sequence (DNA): TGCAGCGTTGGGAAGGGACTGAACTATGGCTACACCTTC.

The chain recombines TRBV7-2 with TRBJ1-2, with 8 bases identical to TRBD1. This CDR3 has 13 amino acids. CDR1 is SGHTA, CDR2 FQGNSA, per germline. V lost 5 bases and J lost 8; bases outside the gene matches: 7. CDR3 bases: TGTGCCAGCAGCGAACAGGGGGGTGGAGGCTACACCTTC. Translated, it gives CASSEQGGGGYTF.

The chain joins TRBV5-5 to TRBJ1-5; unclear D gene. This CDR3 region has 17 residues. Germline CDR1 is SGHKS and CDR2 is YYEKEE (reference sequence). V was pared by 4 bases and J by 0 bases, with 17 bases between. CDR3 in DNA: TGTGCCAGCAGCACCGGGTCGGCCGGATATAGCAATCAGCCCCAGCATTTT. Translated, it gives CASSTGSAGYSNQPQHF.

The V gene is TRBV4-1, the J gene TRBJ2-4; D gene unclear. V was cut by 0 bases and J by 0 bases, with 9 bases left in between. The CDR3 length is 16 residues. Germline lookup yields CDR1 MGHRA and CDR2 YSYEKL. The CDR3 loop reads CASSQESSLAKNIQYF. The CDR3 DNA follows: TGCGCCAGCAGCCAAGAATCGTCACTAGCCAAAAACATTCAGTACTTC.

CDR3 loop: CASSPPRGTDTQYF. DNA for the CDR3: TGTGCCAGCAGCCCCCCCCGGGGCACAGATACGCAGTATTTT. The chain is built from TRBV3-1 (or the pseudogene TRBV3-2) and TRBJ2-3; no definite D call. The CDR3 consists of 14 residues. Per germline, CDR1 LGHDT and CDR2 YNNKEL (reference sequence). V was pared by 4 bases and J by 1 base, with 9 bases between.

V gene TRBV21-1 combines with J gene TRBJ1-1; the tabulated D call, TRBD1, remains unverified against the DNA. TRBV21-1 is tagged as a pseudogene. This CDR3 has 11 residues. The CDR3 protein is CASTDREEAFF. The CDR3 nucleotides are TGTGCCAGCACAGACAGGGAAGAAGCTTTCTTT.

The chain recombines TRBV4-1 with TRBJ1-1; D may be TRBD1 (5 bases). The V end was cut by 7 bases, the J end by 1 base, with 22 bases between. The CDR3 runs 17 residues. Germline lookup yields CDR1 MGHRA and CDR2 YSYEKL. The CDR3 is CASTLHPFGRANTEAFF. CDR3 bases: TGCGCCAGCACCCTTCACCCTTTCGGCAGGGCGAACACTGAAGCTTTCTTT.

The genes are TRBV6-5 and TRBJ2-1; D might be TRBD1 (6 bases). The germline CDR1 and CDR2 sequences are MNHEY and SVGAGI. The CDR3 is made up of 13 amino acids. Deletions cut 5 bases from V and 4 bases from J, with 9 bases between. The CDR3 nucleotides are TGTGCCAGCAGTACACAGGGATACAATGAGCAGTTCTTC. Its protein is CASSTQGYNEQFF.

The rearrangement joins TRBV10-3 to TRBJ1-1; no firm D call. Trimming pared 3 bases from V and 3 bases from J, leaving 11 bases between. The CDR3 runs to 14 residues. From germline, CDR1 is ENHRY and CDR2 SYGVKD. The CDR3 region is CAISDRPRDTEAFF. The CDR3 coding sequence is TGTGCCATCAGTGACAGGCCGAGGGACACTGAAGCTTTCTTT.

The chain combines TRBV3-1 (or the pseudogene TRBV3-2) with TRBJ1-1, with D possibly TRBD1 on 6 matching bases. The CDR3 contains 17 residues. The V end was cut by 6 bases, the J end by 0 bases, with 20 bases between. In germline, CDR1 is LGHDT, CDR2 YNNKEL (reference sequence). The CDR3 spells CASSKTHRAPMNTEAFF. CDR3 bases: TGTGCCAGCAGTAAAACCCACAGGGCACCTATGAACACTGAAGCTTTCTTT.

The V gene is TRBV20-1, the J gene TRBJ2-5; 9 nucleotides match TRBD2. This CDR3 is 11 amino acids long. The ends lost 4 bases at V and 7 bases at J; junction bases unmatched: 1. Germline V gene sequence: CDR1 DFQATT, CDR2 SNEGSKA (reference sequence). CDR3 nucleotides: TGCAGTGCTAAGACTAGCGGGACCCAGTACTTC. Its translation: CSAKTSGTQYF.

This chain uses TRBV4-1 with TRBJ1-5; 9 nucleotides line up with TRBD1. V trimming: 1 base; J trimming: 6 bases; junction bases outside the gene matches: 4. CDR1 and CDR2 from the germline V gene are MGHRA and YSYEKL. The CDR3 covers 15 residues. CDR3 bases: TGCGCCAGCAGCCAAGTGGGACAGGGAGGTCAGCCCCAGCATTTT. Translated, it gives CASSQVGQGGQPQHF.

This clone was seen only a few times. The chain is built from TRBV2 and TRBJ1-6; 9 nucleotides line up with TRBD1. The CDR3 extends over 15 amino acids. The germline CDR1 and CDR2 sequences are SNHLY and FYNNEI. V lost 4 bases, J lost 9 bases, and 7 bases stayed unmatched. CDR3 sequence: CASSAGTGGGSPLHF. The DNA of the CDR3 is TGTGCCAGCAGTGCGGGTACAGGGGGCGGTTCACCCCTCCACTTT.

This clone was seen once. CDR3: CASSIQTSGYNEQFF. As DNA, the CDR3 is TGTGCCAGTAGTATACAAACTAGCGGGTACAATGAGCAGTTCTTC. The chain recombines TRBV19 with TRBJ2-1; 9 nucleotides line up with TRBD2. The CDR3 runs 15 residues. The V gene end was trimmed by 2 bases and the J gene end by 4 bases; junction bases not matched to a gene: 3. Looked up from germline, CDR1 is LNHDA and CDR2 is SQIVND (reference sequence).

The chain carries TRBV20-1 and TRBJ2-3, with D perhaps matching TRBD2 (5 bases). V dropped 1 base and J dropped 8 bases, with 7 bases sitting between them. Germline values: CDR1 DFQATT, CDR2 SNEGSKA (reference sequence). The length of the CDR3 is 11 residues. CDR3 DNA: TGCAGTGCTAGAGGAGGGAGTACGCAGTATTTT. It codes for CSARGGSTQYF.

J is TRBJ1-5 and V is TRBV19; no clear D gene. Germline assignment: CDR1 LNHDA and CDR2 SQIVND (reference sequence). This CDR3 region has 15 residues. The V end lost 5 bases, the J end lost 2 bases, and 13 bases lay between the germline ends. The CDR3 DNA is TGTGCCAGTAGTTTCACAGTGAGTCGCAATCAGCCCCAGCATTTT. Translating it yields CASSFTVSRNQPQHF.

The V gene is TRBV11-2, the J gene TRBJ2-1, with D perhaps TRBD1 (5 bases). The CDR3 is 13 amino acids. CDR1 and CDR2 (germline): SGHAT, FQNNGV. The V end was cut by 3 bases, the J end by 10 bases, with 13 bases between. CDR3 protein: CASSLDPGLEQFF. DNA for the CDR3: TGTGCCAGCAGCTTGGACCCAGGGTTGGAGCAGTTCTTC.

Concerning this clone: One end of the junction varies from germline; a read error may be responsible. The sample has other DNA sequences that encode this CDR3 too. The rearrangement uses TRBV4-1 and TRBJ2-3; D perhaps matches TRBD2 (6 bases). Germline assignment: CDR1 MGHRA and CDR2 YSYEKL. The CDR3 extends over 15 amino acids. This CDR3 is CASSQGGVGTDTQYF. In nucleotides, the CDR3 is TGCGCCAGCAGCCAAGGGGGGGTCGGCACAGATACGCAATATTTT.